Presented here are 9 T cell receptor beta chains from one specimen sequenced in a study of T cell responses to AZD1222 COVID-19 vaccine. Repertoires were generated with immunoSEQ multiplex PCR, while TCRdb's copy carries only in-frame clones and drops some. Of fewer than 100,000 clones listed, approximately 87% were seen once; the top ten hold over 1.1%. Specimen: peripheral blood, collected 28 days after the second AZD1222 dose. All receptors come from an adult who received the AZD1222 COVID-19 vaccine.

V gene TRBV7-2 combines with J gene TRBJ2-7; the D gene is possibly TRBD2 (5 bases). The V end was cut by 4 bases, the J end by 0 bases, with 13 bases between. CDR3 length: 15 amino acids. Germline V CDR1 and CDR2: SGHTA, FQGNSA. In nucleotides, the CDR3 is TGTGCCAGCAGCTCATACGACGGGATCTCCTACGAGCAGTACTTC. Amino acids: CASSSYDGISYEQYF.

V and J are TRBV5-1 and TRBJ1-1; a possible D gene is TRBD1 (5 bases). V lost 0 bases and J 0 bases, leaving 6 bases between the germline ends. The CDR3 totals 14 residues. Germline CDR1 is SGHRS and CDR2 is YFSETQ. Here the CDR3 DNA reads TGCGCCAGCAGCTTGGAGGGGATGAACACTGAAGCTTTCTTT. Its translation is CASSLEGMNTEAFF.

The chain combines TRBV28 with TRBJ1-2; a weak D match, TRBD1 (6 bases). Germline V lookup: CDR1 MDHEN, CDR2 SYDVKM. Trimming cost V 4 bases and J 5 bases, with 8 bases left between them. The CDR3 consists of 12 residues. The CDR3 coding sequence is TGTGCCAGCAGTTCCGGGACATATGGCTACACCTTC. It translates to CASSSGTYGYTF.

This chain links TRBV3-1 (or the pseudogene TRBV3-2) with TRBJ2-7; TRBD1 is a possible D gene (6 bases). The length of the CDR3 is 11 residues. Looked up from germline, CDR1 is LGHDT and CDR2 is YNNKEL (reference sequence). CDR3: CAAGENYEQYF. The DNA of the CDR3 is TGTGCAGCAGGGGAAAATTACGAGCAGTACTTC.

V usage is TRBV19 and J usage is TRBJ1-1; D is unclear. V was trimmed by 5 bases and J by 1 base, leaving 14 bases between them. There are 15 residues in the CDR3. Looked up from germline, CDR1 is LNHDA and CDR2 is SQIVND (reference sequence). The CDR3 reads CASSGTILGNTEAFF. The CDR3 nucleotides read TGTGCCAGTAGTGGAACCATCTTAGGGAACACTGAAGCTTTCTTT.

The chain recombines TRBV18 with TRBJ1-5; D gene unclear. Trimming left V 1 base short and J 10 bases short, with 17 bases between. Germline V CDR1 and CDR2: KGHSH, LQKENI. The CDR3 is 15 amino acids. CDR3 residues: CASSPREGRGRPQHF. The DNA for the CDR3 is TGTGCCAGCTCACCACGGGAAGGGCGAGGCCGCCCCCAGCATTTT.

Regarding this clone: At one end the junction does not follow the germline gene, possibly because of a read error. The rearrangement links TRBV27 to TRBJ1-1; D is undetermined. The CDR3 totals 14 residues. In germline, CDR1 is MNHEY, CDR2 SMNVEV (reference sequence). For the CDR3, the DNA is TGTGCCAGCAGTTTTCGGAGCGTGAATACTGAAGCTTTCTTT. Protein product: CASSFRSVNTEAFF.

The chain combines TRBV11-2 with TRBJ1-2, with D perhaps matching TRBD1 (5 bases). V was cut by 2 bases and J by 5 bases, with 21 bases left in between. The CDR3 totals 17 residues. CDR1 and CDR2 (germline): SGHAT, FQNNGV. CDR3 DNA sequence: TGTGCCAGCAGCTTATTGAGTAGGACAAACAACATTTATGGCTACACCTTC. Translating gives CASSLLSRTNNIYGYTF.

This chain connects TRBV21-1 to TRBJ1-4. TRBV21-1 constitutes a pseudogene. The CDR3 loop spans 15 amino acids. CDR3 in amino acids: CASSNETDPNEKLFF. CDR3 nucleotide sequence: TGTGCCAGCAGCAATGAGACTGATCCTAATGAAAAACTGTTTTTT.